This TCR beta chain comes out of a study of blood T cell repertoires in COVID-19. The repertoire was sequenced with immunoSEQ multiplex PCR; TCRdb's copy has only in-frame clones and lacks some. The data show about 220,000 clones, over 75% seen once. This CDR3 has 13 amino acids. V dropped 3 bases and J dropped 6 bases, with 14 bases sitting between them. The germline CDR1 and CDR2 sequences are SQVTM and ANQGSEA. The TCR was taken from a woman under 30 in a cohort exposed to, infected with or recovered from COVID-19 (not recorded which). The sequencing sample was made of PBMCs or T cells enriched from blood (not recorded which). V is TRBV29-1 and J is TRBJ1-1; tentative D call: TRBD1 (5 bases). The CDR3 region has the DNA TGCAGCGTTGATCTGTGGGAAGGGGCTGAAGCTTTCTTT. Protein: CSVDLWEGAEAFF.